The rows below give T cell receptor beta chains drawn from one sample of a study of chemoradiotherapy in HPV16-positive cancers. TCRdb's copy holds only in-frame clones and misses some; the assay was immunoSEQ multiplex PCR. The data contain approximately 32,000 clones, just under 80% of them seen just once; the ten biggest clones take up 3% to 4%. This sample comprised blood, obtained from a patient who underwent chemoradiotherapy. These TCRs come from a human donor with HPV-associated anogenital cancer. Each CDR3 is given with its conserved first and last residue. A D gene is named only where the DNA matches it firmly. Expanded clones are given a class, and other clones once, few, many or no size at all.

j_call | clone_size | cdr3_length | v_call | d_call | cdr3_aa | cdr3_nt
TRBJ1-2 | . | 13 | TRBV11-2 | . | CASSSDLRYGYTF | TGTGCCAGCAGCTCGGACCTACGTTATGGCTACACCTTC
TRBJ1-2 | . | 16 | TRBV2 | . | CASSEVPPGRPKGYTF | TGTGCCAGCAGTGAAGTGCCACCGGGACGGCCGAAAGGCTACACCTTC
TRBJ1-1 | . | 15 | TRBV14 | . | CASSQEGYMNTEAFF | TGTGCCAGCAGCCAAGAAGGTTACATGAACACTGAAGCTTTCTTT
TRBJ2-3 | . | 12 | TRBV7-2 | . | CASSVGRDTQYF | TGTGCCAGCAGCGTAGGAAGAGATACGCAGTATTTT
TRBJ1-1 | once | 10 | TRBV6-6 | . | CASSYPQAFF | TGTGCCAGCAGTTACCCTCAAGCTTTCTTT
TRBJ2-7 | . | 13 | TRBV7-2 | . | CASSLLASLEQYF | TGTGCCAGCAGCTTACTAGCGAGTCTCGAGCAGTACTTC
TRBJ1-1 | . | 14 | TRBV5-1 | . | CASSRDPGNTEAFF | TGCGCCAGCAGCCGGGACCCTGGCAACACTGAAGCTTTCTTT
TRBJ1-1 | few | 12 | TRBV6-5 | . | CASRTGNTEAFF | TGTGCCAGCAGAACAGGGAACACTGAAGCTTTCTTT
TRBJ1-6 | . | 16 | TRBV6-1 | . | CASSEESWTANSPLHF | TGTGCCAGCAGTGAAGAAAGTTGGACGGCGAATTCACCCCTCCACTTT
TRBJ1-5 | . | 17 | TRBV2 | . | CASNMYGGGVAGQPQHF | TGTGCCAGCAATATGTATGGGGGGGGAGTCGCAGGGCAGCCCCAGCATTTT
TRBJ1-2 | once | 14 | TRBV4-3 | TRBD1 | CASSPGTGDFGYTF | TGCGCCAGCAGCCCCGGGACAGGCGACTTTGGCTACACCTTC
TRBJ2-3 | . | 16 | TRBV6-5 | . | CASSYGGGGSTDTQYF | TGTGCCAGCAGTTACGGGGGCGGGGGAAGCACAGATACGCAGTATTTT
TRBJ2-7 | . | 15 | TRBV9 | TRBD2 | CASSVAAGGPYEQYF | TGTGCCAGCAGCGTAGCAGCGGGGGGGCCCTACGAGCAGTACTTC
TRBJ1-6 | . | 15 | TRBV6-5 | TRBD1 | CASSLQGARSSPLHF | TGTGCCAGCAGCTTACAGGGGGCGCGTAGTTCACCCCTCCACTTT
TRBJ2-7 | . | 15 | TRBV7-2 | TRBD1 | CASSPTLDRGLEQYF | TGTGCCAGCAGCCCAACCCTGGACAGGGGCCTCGAGCAGTACTTC
TRBJ1-6 | . | 16 | TRBV7-2 | . | CASSPTGSLYNSPLHF | TGTGCCAGCAGCCCGACTGGCTCCCTCTATAATTCACCCCTCCACTTT
TRBJ1-4 | . | 13 | TRBV4-2 | TRBD1 | CASSQQGAGKLFF | TGTGCCAGCAGCCAACAGGGGGCGGGGAAACTGTTTTTT
TRBJ1-2 | . | 13 | TRBV2 | . | CASREQGRYGYTF | TGTGCCAGCAGGGAACAGGGCCGCTATGGCTACACCTTC
TRBJ1-3 | . | 15 | TRBV5-6 | . | CASSLGRENGNTIYF | TGTGCCAGCAGCTTGGGCAGGGAAAACGGAAACACCATATATTTT
TRBJ2-1 | . | 16 | TRBV11-1 | TRBD2 | CASSAWTSGGYNEQFF | TGTGCCAGCAGCGCATGGACTAGCGGGGGGTACAATGAGCAGTTCTTC
TRBJ2-7 | . | 15 | TRBV28 | . | CASSPTRPGAGEQYF | TGTGCCAGCAGCCCGACCCGCCCGGGTGCGGGGGAGCAGTACTTC
TRBJ2-7 | . | 15 | TRBV7-9 | TRBD2 | CASSSDRAGGNEQYF | TGTGCCAGCAGCTCGGACAGAGCGGGAGGAAACGAGCAGTACTTC
TRBJ1-4 | . | 12 | TRBV7-7 | . | CASSPGGEKLFF | TGTGCCAGCAGCCCCGGGGGGGAAAAACTGTTTTTT
TRBJ1-3 | . | 16 | TRBV18 | . | CASSPPWSLPGNTIYF | TGTGCCAGCTCACCACCGTGGTCCCTCCCTGGAAACACCATATATTTT
TRBJ1-2 | . | 14 | TRBV11-2 | . | CASSLAGRGYGYTF | TGTGCCAGCAGCTTAGCTGGGAGGGGCTATGGCTACACCTTC
TRBJ2-5 | few | 14 | TRBV10-3 | . | CAISEVTSKETQYF | TGTGCCATCAGTGAAGTCACTAGCAAGGAGACCCAGTACTTC
TRBJ2-7 | . | 13 | TRBV5-6 | TRBD2 | CASSRGTSYEQYF | TGTGCCAGCAGCCGCGGGACTAGCTACGAGCAGTACTTC
TRBJ2-7 | few | 12 | TRBV6-1 | . | CASRLARNEQYF | TGTGCCAGCAGGTTAGCGAGGAACGAGCAGTACTTC
TRBJ1-3 | . | 17 | TRBV5-1 | . | CASSLLQGGLSGNTIYF | TGCGCCAGCAGCTTGCTTCAGGGTGGTCTCTCTGGAAACACCATATATTTT
TRBJ1-1 | . | 13 | TRBV10-3 | . | CAISEGGRPEAFF | TGTGCCATCAGTGAGGGAGGGAGGCCTGAAGCTTTCTTT
TRBJ1-1 | few | 13 | TRBV29-1 | . | CSVLRAVGAEAFF | TGCAGCGTTCTAAGGGCCGTGGGCGCTGAAGCTTTCTTT
TRBJ2-7 | . | 13 | TRBV5-4 | . | CASSFGVNYEQYF | TGTGCCAGCAGCTTCGGGGTCAACTACGAGCAGTACTTC
TRBJ2-2 | . | 12 | TRBV9 | . | CASNRNTGELFF | TGTGCCAGCAACCGGAACACCGGGGAGCTGTTTTTT
TRBJ2-3 | . | 15 | TRBV5-4 | . | CASSLGAEFTDTQYF | TGTGCCAGCAGCTTGGGAGCGGAGTTCACAGATACGCAGTATTTT
TRBJ2-2 | . | 15 | TRBV11-3 | . | CASSRGDAGAGELFF | TGTGCCAGCAGCCGCGGGGACGCGGGCGCCGGGGAGCTGTTTTTT
TRBJ2-7 | few | 13 | TRBV5-1 | . | CASSPTDSYEQYF | TGCGCCAGCAGCCCGACAGACTCCTACGAGCAGTACTTC
TRBJ2-5 | . | 19 | TRBV7-9 | TRBD2 | CASSSSTGGGPGFQETQYF | TGTGCCAGCAGCTCGTCGACCGGGGGGGGGCCAGGTTTCCAAGAGACCCAGTACTTC
TRBJ2-7 | few | 15 | TRBV7-9 | . | CASSLSPGNSYEQYF | TGTGCCAGCAGCTTAAGTCCCGGTAACTCCTACGAGCAGTACTTC
TRBJ2-3 | . | 16 | TRBV5-1 | TRBD1 | CASSLGQALSTDTQYF | TGCGCCAGCAGCCTGGGACAGGCCTTAAGCACAGATACGCAGTATTTT
TRBJ2-7 | . | 14 | TRBV28 | TRBD2 | CASSLTSGTYEQYF | TGTGCCAGCAGTTTGACTAGCGGGACCTACGAGCAGTACTTC
TRBJ1-1 | once | 14 | TRBV7-2 | . | CASSPNTAHTEAFF | TGTGCCAGCAGCCCGAATACCGCGCACACTGAAGCTTTCTTT
TRBJ1-1 | few | 15 | TRBV18 | . | CASSPPMGAGTEAFF | TGTGCCAGCTCACCACCGATGGGGGCGGGAACTGAAGCTTTCTTT
TRBJ1-2 | once | 12 | TRBV6-5 | . | CASKTSGYGYTF | TGTGCCAGCAAAACTTCTGGTTATGGCTACACCTTC
TRBJ2-5 | . | 14 | TRBV13 | TRBD2 | CASSLVPSGETQYF | TGTGCCAGCAGCTTAGTTCCTAGCGGGGAGACCCAGTACTTC